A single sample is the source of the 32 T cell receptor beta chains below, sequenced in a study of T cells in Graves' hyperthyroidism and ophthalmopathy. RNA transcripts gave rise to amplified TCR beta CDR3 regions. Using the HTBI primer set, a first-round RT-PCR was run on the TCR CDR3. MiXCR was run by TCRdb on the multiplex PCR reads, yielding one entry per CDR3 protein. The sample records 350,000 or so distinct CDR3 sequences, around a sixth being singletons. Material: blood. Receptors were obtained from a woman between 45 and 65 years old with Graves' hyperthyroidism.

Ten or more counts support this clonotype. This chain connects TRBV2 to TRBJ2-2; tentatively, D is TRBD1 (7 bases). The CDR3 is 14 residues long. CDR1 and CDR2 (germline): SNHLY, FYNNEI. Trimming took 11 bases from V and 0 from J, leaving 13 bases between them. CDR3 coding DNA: TGTGCCGGCTCCAGGGGGGCGAACACCGGGGAGCTGTTTTTT. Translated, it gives CAGSRGANTGELFF.

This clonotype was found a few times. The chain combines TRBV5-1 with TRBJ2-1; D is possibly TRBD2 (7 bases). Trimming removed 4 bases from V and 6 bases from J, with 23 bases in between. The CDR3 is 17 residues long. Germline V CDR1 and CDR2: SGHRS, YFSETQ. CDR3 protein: CASSPAGVGGLVNEQFF. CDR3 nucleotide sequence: TGCGCCAGCAGCCCGGCGGGTGTGGGGGGGCTCGTCAATGAGCAGTTCTTC.

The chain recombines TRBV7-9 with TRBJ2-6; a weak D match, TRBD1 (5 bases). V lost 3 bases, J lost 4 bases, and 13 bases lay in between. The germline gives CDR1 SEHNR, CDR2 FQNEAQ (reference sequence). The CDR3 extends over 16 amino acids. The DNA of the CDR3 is TGTGCCAGCAGCTTTCAACAGGCGGCAGGGGCCAACGTCCTGACTTTC. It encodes CASSFQQAAGANVLTF.

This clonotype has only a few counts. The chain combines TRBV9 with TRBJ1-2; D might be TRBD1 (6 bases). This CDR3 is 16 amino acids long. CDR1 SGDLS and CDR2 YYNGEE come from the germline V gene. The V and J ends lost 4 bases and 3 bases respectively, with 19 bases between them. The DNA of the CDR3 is TGTGCCAGCAGCAGAGAAGGGGGGGGCGTAGACTATGGCTACACCTTC. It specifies CASSREGGGVDYGYTF.

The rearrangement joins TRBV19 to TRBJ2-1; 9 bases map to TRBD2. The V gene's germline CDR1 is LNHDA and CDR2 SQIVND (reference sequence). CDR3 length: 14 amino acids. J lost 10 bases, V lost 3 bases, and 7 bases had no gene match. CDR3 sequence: CASSIFAGGWEQFF. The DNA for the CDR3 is TGTGCCAGTAGTATCTTCGCGGGAGGGTGGGAGCAGTTCTTC.

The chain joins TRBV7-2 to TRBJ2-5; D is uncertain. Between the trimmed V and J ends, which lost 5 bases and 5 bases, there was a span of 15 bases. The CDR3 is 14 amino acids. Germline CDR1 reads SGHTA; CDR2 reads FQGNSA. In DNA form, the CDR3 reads TGTGCCAGCAGCGTGGGCCCCACTGGGGAGACCCAGTACTTC. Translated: CASSVGPTGETQYF.

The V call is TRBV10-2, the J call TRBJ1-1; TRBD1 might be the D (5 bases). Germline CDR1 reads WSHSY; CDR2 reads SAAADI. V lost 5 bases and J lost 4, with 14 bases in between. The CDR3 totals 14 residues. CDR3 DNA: TGCGCCAGCAGTCCGGGTCGGGGCGGCACTGAAGCTTTCTTT. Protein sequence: CASSPGRGGTEAFF.

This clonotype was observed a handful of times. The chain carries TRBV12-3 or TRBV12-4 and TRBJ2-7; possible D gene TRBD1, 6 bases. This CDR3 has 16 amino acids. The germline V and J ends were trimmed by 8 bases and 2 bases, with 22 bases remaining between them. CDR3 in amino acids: CASAKDRDKITYEQYF. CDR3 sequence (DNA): TGTGCCAGCGCTAAGGATAGGGACAAAATCACCTACGAGCAGTACTTC.

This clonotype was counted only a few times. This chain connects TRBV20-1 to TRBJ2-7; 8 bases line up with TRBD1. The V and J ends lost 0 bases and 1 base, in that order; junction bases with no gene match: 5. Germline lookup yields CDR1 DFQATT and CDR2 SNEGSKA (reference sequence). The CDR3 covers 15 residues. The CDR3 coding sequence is TGCAGTGCTAGAGACCAGGGGGCCGTATCCTACGAGCAGTACTTC. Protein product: CSARDQGAVSYEQYF.

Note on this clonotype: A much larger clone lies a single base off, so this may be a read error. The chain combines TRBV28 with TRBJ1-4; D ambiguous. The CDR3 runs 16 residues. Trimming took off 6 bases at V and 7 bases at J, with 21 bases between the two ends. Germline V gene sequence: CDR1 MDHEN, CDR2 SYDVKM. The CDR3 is CASSPIGSLRSEKLFF. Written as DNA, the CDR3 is TGTGCCAGCAGCCCAATCGGGAGTTTACGGAGTGAAAAACTGTTTTTT.

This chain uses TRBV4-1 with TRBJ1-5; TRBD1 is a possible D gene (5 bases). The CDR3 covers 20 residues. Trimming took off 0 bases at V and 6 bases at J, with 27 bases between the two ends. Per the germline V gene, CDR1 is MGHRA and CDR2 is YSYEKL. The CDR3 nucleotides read TGCGCCAGCAGCCAAGACCCCAAGGCCGTTGGGGGTGGAAGGGGTCAGCCCCAGCATTTT. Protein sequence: CASSQDPKAVGGGRGQPQHF.

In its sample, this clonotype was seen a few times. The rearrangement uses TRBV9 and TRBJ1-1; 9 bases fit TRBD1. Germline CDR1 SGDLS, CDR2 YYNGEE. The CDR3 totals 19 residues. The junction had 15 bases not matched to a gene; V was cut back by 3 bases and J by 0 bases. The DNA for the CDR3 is TGTGCCAGCAGCGCCATTACGGGGGGGGACAGGGATTTGAACACTGAAGCTTTCTTT. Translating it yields CASSAITGGDRDLNTEAFF.

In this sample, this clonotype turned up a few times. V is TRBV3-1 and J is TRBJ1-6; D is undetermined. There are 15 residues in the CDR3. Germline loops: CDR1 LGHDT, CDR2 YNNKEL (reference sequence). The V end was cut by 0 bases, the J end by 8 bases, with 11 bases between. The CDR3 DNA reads TGTGCCAGCAGCCAAGATCTTGCGGTGGATTCACCCCTCCACTTT. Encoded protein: CASSQDLAVDSPLHF.

The CDR3 loop reads CASRRGQLNEKLFF. The CDR3 nucleotides are TGTGCCAGCAGGAGGGGACAGTTAAATGAAAAACTGTTTTTT. V and J are TRBV6-1 and TRBJ1-4, with 7 bases identical to TRBD1. The CDR3 covers 14 residues. Germline CDR1 and CDR2: MNHNS and SASEGT. Losses at the gene ends were 6 bases for V and 5 bases for J; bases not matched to a gene: 6.

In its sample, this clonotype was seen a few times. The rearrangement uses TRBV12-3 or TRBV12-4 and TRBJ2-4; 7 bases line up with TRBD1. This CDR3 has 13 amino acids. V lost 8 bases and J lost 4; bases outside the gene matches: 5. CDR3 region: CASLWGQKNIQYF. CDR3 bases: TGTGCCAGCCTCTGGGGACAGAAAAACATTCAGTACTTC.

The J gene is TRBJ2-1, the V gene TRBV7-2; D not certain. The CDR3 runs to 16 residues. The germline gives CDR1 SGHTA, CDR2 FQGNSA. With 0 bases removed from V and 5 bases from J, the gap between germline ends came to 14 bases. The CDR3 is CASSLAPGNANNEQFF. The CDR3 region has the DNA TGTGCCAGCAGCTTAGCCCCTGGTAACGCAAACAATGAGCAGTTCTTC.

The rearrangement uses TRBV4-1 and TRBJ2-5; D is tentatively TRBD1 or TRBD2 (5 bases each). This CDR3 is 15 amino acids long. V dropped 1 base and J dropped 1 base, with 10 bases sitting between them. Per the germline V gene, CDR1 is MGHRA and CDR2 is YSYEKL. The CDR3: CASSQGGTIQETQYF. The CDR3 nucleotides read TGCGCCAGCAGCCAAGGTGGGACCATCCAAGAGACCCAGTACTTC.

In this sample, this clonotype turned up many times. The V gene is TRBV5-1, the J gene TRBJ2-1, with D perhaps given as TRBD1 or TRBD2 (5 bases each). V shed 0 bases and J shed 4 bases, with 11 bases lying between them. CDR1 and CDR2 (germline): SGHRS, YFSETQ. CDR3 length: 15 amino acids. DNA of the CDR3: TGCGCCAGCAGCTTGGCCGGGACCCAATACAATGAGCAGTTCTTC. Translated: CASSLAGTQYNEQFF. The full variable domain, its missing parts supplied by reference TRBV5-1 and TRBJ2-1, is KAGVTQTPRYLIKTRGQQVTLSCSPISGHRSVSWYQQTPGQGLQFLFEYFSETQRNKGNFPGRFSGRQFSNSRSEMNVSTLELGDSALYLCASSLAGTQYNEQFFGPGTRLTVL.

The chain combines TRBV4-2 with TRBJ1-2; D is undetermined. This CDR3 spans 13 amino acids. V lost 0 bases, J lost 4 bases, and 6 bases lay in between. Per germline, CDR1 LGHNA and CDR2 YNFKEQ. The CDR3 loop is CASSQDQIYGYTF. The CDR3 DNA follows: TGTGCCAGCAGCCAAGATCAGATCTATGGCTACACCTTC.

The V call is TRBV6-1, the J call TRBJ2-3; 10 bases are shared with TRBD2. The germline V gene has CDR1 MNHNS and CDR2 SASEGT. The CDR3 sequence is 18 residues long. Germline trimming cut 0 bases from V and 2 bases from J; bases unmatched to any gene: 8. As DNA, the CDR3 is TGTGCCAGCAGTGAAGCCAGCGGGGGGGCACGGAACACAGATACGCAGTATTTT. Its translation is CASSEASGGARNTDTQYF.

CDR3 sequence: CATLETGAVQETQYF. The CDR3 region has the DNA TGTGCCACATTGGAGACAGGGGCCGTTCAAGAGACCCAGTACTTC. The J gene is TRBJ2-5, the V gene TRBV6-1; 8 bases fit TRBD1. Trimming at V came to 10 bases and at J to 2 bases, leaving 12 bases not matched to a gene. The CDR3 is 15 residues long. Germline CDR1 and CDR2: MNHNS and SASEGT.

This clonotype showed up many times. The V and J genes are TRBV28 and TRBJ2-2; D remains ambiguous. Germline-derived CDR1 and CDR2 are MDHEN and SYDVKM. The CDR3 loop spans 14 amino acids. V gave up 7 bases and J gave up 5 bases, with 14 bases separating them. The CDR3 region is CASTDIVRTGELFF. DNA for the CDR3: TGTGCCAGCACGGATATAGTAAGGACCGGGGAGCTGTTTTTT.

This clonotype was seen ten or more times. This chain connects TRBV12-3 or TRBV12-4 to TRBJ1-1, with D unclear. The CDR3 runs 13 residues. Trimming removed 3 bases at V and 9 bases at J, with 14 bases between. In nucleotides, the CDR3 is TGTGCCAGCAGTTTGTGGGGTTGGGAGCAAGCTTTCTTT. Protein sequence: CASSLWGWEQAFF.

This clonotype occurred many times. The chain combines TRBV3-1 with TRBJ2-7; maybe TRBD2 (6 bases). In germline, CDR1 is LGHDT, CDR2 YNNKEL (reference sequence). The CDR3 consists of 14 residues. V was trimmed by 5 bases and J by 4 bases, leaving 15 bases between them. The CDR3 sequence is CASSSHGSEYEQYF. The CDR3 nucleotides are TGTGCCAGCAGCAGCCACGGGAGTGAGTACGAGCAGTACTTC.

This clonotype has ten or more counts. CDR3 nucleotide sequence: TGTGCCAGCAGCTCTACGACAGGGACCTATGGCTACACCTTC. Translating it yields CASSSTTGTYGYTF. The chain combines TRBV11-2 with TRBJ1-2, with 7 nucleotides matching TRBD1. This CDR3 is built from 14 residues. CDR1 is SGHAT, CDR2 FQNNGV, per germline. V lost 4 bases and J lost 4; bases outside the gene matches: 6.

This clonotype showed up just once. CDR3 amino acids: CASRLDQGAGELFF. CDR3 in DNA: TGTGCCAGCCGTTTAGATCAGGGGGCCGGGGAGCTGTTTTTT. This rearrangement joins TRBV6-5 to TRBJ2-2, with 7 bases lining up with TRBD1. V lost 8 bases, J lost 6 bases, and 9 bases stayed unmatched. CDR1 and CDR2 from the germline V gene are MNHEY and SVGAGI. There are 14 residues in the CDR3.

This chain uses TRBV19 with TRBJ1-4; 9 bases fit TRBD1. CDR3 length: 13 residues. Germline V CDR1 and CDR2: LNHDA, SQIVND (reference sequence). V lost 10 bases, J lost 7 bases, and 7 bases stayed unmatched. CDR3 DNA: TGTGCCATTAGAGACAGGGGGAGTGAAAAACTGTTTTTT. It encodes CAIRDRGSEKLFF.

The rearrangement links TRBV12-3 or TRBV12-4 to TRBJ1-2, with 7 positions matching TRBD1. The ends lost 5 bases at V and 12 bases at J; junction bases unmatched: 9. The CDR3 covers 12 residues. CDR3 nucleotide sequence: TGTGCCAGCAGTCTCGGGGACAGCGGTCACACCTTC. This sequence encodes CASSLGDSGHTF.

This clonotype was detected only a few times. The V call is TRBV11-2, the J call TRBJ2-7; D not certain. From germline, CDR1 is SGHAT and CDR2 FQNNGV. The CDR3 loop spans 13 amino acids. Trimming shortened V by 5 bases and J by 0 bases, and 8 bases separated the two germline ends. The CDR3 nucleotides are TGTGCCAGCAGCGACTTCACCTCCTACGAGCAGTACTTC. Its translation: CASSDFTSYEQYF.

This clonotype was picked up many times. This chain's CDR3 is CASSLELIADTEAFF. CDR3 coding DNA: TGTGCCAGCAGCTTAGAGCTAATAGCTGACACTGAAGCTTTCTTT. The chain joins TRBV11-2 to TRBJ1-1; no firm D call. Per the germline V gene, CDR1 is SGHAT and CDR2 is FQNNGV. V lost 0 bases and J lost 3, with 11 bases in between. The CDR3 has 15 amino acids. Full variable domain (outside the CDR3, taken from reference TRBV11-2 and TRBJ1-1): EAGVAQSPRYKIIEKRQSVAFWCNPISGHATLYWYQQILGQGPKLLIQFQNNGVVDDSQLPKDRFSAERLKGVDSTLKIQPAKLEDSAVYLCASSLELIADTEAFFGQGTRLTVV.

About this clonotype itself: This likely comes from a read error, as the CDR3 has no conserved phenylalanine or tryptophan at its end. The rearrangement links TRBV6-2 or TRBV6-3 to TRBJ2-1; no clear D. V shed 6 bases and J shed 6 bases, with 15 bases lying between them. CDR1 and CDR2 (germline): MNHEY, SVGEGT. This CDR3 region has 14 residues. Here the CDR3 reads CASSGADGPNEQFL. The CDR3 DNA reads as TGTGCCAGCAGCGGTGCAGATGGGCCCAATGAGCAGTTCCTC.

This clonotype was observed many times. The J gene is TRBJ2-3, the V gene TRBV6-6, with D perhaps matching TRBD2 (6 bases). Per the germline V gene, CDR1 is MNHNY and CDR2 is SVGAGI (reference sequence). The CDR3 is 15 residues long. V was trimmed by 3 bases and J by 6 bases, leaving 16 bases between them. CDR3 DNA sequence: TGTGCCAGCAGTTATGGGGGGTCTATTTCGGATACGCAGTATTTT. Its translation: CASSYGGSISDTQYF.